Listed here is a single T cell receptor (beta chain). This record belongs to a study of blood T cell repertoires in COVID-19. Some clones are missing from TCRdb's copy, which holds only in-frame ones; the method was immunoSEQ multiplex PCR. This table has 150,000 to 200,000 clones, more than 85% appearing once. Adults between roughly 18 and 95 years of age took part from about 24 US areas. The CDR3 length is 15 residues. Trimming cost V 4 bases and J 8 bases, with 20 bases left between them. From germline, CDR1 is LNHDA and CDR2 SQIVND (reference sequence). The specimen was PBMCs or T cells enriched from blood (not recorded which). The chain is built from TRBV19 and TRBJ1-2; D gene unclear. The source of this sequence is a human donor with acute COVID-19. The donor label of this sample is uncertain. The CDR3 loop reads CASSRRPGDSSGYTF. DNA for the CDR3: TGTGCCAGTAGTAGAAGGCCGGGAGACTCTTCGGGCTACACCTTC.